Here is one TCR beta chain with its context. Its antigen is unidentified. The sample belongs to a study of T cells in Graves' hyperthyroidism and ophthalmopathy. Study-level findings and limits: Most thyroid clonotypes that were expanded above 0.001 also turned up in blood. For ophthalmopathy, model prediction preceded onset by a median around six months. Stable hyperthyroidism was separated from ophthalmopathy by a model based on 13 V-J features.

It was RNA transcripts that yielded the amplified TCR beta CDR3 regions. The HTBI set primed first-round TCR CDR3 RT-PCR. Via MiXCR, TCRdb re-called the multiplex PCR reads, giving one row per CDR3 protein. The sample consists of some 600,000 distinct CDR3 sequences, about 15% of them appearing once. The CDR3 contains 18 residues. V was pared by 5 bases and J by 2 bases, with 13 bases of the junction left unmatched. Germline assignment: CDR1 SEHNR and CDR2 FQNEAQ (reference sequence). The study collected blood at first hyperthyroidism diagnosis, before any ophthalmopathy symptoms arose. This receptor was obtained from a woman in her thirties with Graves' hyperthyroidism that later progressed to Graves' ophthalmopathy. The sample consisted of blood. This chain connects TRBV7-9 to TRBJ2-1; 9 bases line up with TRBD1. CDR3 in DNA: TGTGCCAGCAGCCTACGTCCAGCCGGGACAGGGCCCTACAATGAGCAGTTCTTC. Translation: CASSLRPAGTGPYNEQFF. The full variable domain, with the rest looked up from reference TRBV7-9 and TRBJ2-1, is DTGVSQNPRHKITKRGQNVTFRCDPISEHNRLYWYRQTLGQGPEFLTYFQNEAQLEKSRLLSDRFSAERPKGSFSTLEIQRTEQGDSAMYLCASSLRPAGTGPYNEQFFGPGTRLTVL.